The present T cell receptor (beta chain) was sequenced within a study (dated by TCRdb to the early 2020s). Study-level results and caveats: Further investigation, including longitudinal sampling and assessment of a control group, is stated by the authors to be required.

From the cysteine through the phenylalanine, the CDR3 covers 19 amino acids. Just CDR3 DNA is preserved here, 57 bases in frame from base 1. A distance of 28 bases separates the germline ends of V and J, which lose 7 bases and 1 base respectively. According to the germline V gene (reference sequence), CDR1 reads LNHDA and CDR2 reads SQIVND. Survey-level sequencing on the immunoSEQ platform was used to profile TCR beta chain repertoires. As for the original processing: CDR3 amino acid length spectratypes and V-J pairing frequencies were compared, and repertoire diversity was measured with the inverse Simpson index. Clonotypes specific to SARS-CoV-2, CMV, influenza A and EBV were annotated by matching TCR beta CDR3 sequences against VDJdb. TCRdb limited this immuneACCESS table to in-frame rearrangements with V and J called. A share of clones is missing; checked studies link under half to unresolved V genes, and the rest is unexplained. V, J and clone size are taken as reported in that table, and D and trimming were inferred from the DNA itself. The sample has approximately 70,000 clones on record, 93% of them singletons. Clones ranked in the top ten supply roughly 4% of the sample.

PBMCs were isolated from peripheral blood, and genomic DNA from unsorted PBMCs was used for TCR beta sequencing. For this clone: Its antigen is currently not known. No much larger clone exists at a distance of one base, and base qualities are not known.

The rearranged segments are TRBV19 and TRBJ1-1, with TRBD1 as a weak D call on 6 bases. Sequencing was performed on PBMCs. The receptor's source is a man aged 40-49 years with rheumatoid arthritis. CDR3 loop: CASIHLFPGQGFRNTEAFF. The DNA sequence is TGTGCCAGTATACATTTGTTCCCGGGGCAGGGGTTCCGGAACACTGAAGCTTTCTTT.